This is a list of T cell receptor beta chains from one sample in a study of OX40 agonist ivuxolimab in advanced cancers. TCRdb keeps only in-frame clones here, not all; method: immunoSEQ multiplex PCR. Among approximately 30,000 clones listed, roughly 79% were seen once. Sequenced here: CD4+ or CD8+ T cells sorted from blood, sampled in a trial of the OX40 agonist ivuxolimab. Receptors originate from an adult with an advanced solid tumor such as melanoma, head and neck, liver or kidney cancer. Both conserved end residues are part of each CDR3. D genes are given only for firm matches. A row's size may be missing; if present it is once, few, many or a size class.

DNA,CDR3,D,size,J,length,V
TGTGCCAGTAGTATCTCCCTGGGGATCCATGAGCAGTTCTTC,CASSISLGIHEQFF,.,few,TRBJ2-1,14,TRBV19
TGTGCCAGTAGTGGACAACCGGAGTATGAACTGTTTTTT,CASSGQPEYELFF,.,.,TRBJ1-4,13,TRBV19
TGTGCCAGCAGCTTAGAGCTGGGGGTGGGCTACACCTTC,CASSLELGVGYTF,.,.,TRBJ1-2,13,TRBV7-2
TGTGCCAGCATCATTTGGGGGGGGACTAATGGCTACACCTTC,CASIIWGGTNGYTF,.,.,TRBJ1-2,14,TRBV6-5
TGTGCCAGCTCACACCTTGAACGGGGGAGCACAGATACGCAGTATTTT,CASSHLERGSTDTQYF,.,.,TRBJ2-3,16,TRBV18
TGTGCCAGCAGCCACGGACAGGGTTACGAGCAGTACTTC,CASSHGQGYEQYF,TRBD1,.,TRBJ2-7,13,TRBV7-3
TGTGCCAGTAGTATGGGCAGGGAAGTCGGGGAGCTGTTTTTT,CASSMGREVGELFF,.,.,TRBJ2-2,14,TRBV19
TGTGCCACCCAGACAGGGGTGGGCACCGGGGAGCTGTTTTTT,CATQTGVGTGELFF,TRBD1,.,TRBJ2-2,14,TRBV7-2
TGTGCCAGCAGGGGGACTAGCTTCGGGACCCAGTACTTC,CASRGTSFGTQYF,TRBD2,.,TRBJ2-5,13,TRBV6-1
TGTGCCAGCAGCCGTGGCGACAGGGTAATTTATGGCTACACCTTC,CASSRGDRVIYGYTF,TRBD1,.,TRBJ1-2,15,TRBV4-2
TGTGCCAGCAGTGATATAGACAGGGTAACAGCTTTCTTT,CASSDIDRVTAFF,TRBD1,.,TRBJ1-1,13,TRBV6-1
TGCGTCAGCAGCTTAGAAGGAGAAGCTTTCTTT,CVSSLEGEAFF,.,.,TRBJ1-1,11,TRBV5-1
TGTGCCAGCAGTTACCAGCCTAGATCGCGAGATACGCAGTATTTT,CASSYQPRSRDTQYF,.,.,TRBJ2-3,15,TRBV28
TGTGCCAGCAGGGGGACAGCCACTGAGCAGTTCTTC,CASRGTATEQFF,TRBD1,.,TRBJ2-1,12,TRBV2
TGTGCCAGCAGTTCTAGGGTACTCACTGAAGCTTTCTTT,CASSSRVLTEAFF,.,.,TRBJ1-1,13,TRBV27
TGCGCCAGCAGCCAAGATAAGCGGGAGGGTCGGTACAATGAGCAGTTCTTC,CASSQDKREGRYNEQFF,TRBD2,.,TRBJ2-1,17,TRBV4-1
TGCGCCAGCAGCTCCGGACTAGCGGGGACCCAAGAGACCCAGTACTTC,CASSSGLAGTQETQYF,TRBD2,once,TRBJ2-5,16,TRBV5-1
TGCGCCAGCAGCCAAGTCCAGTCAACTAGCGGGGATACGCAGTATTTT,CASSQVQSTSGDTQYF,TRBD2,.,TRBJ2-3,16,TRBV4-1
TGTGCCAGCAGCGCAAATCAGGGAGCGGGGGAGACCCAGTACTTC,CASSANQGAGETQYF,TRBD2,once,TRBJ2-5,15,TRBV7-2
TGTGCCAGCAGCCTAAGGTGGGGGACAGGGGACAATGAGCAGTTCTTC,CASSLRWGTGDNEQFF,TRBD1,.,TRBJ2-1,16,TRBV7-2
TGTGCCAGCAACGGACAGGTATTCTACGAGCAGTACTTC,CASNGQVFYEQYF,TRBD1,.,TRBJ2-7,13,TRBV28
TGTGCCAGCAGCTTAAGGGTTTCGGCGGACAGGGGGCGTTACACGAACACCGGGGAGCTGTTTTTT,CASSLRVSADRGRYTNTGELFF,TRBD1,.,TRBJ2-2,22,TRBV7-3
TGTGCCAGCAGTGAAGGGTATAGGGGCGGTCAGTACTTC,CASSEGYRGGQYF,.,few,TRBJ2-4,13,TRBV2
TGTGCCAGCAGCCCCGAGGGTGAACGGCCCCAGCATTTT,CASSPEGERPQHF,.,.,TRBJ1-5,13,TRBV7-8
TGCGCCAGCAGCCAAGAGGGGGCGGGCCTTAATGAAAAACTGTTTTTT,CASSQEGAGLNEKLFF,.,.,TRBJ1-4,16,TRBV4-3
TGCGCCAGCAGCTTGGATTCGGGGAGGGACGAGCAGTACTTC,CASSLDSGRDEQYF,TRBD2,.,TRBJ2-7,14,TRBV5-1
TGTGCCAGCGCAACGGCCCCTTCCTCTGGAAACACCATATATTTT,CASATAPSSGNTIYF,.,.,TRBJ1-3,15,TRBV9
TGTGCCAGCAGTTACTCGGGACAGGGCTACGAGCAGTACTTC,CASSYSGQGYEQYF,TRBD1,.,TRBJ2-7,14,TRBV6-6
TGTGCCACTAGGGAGGCCCCGAACACCGGGGAGCTGTTTTTT,CATREAPNTGELFF,.,once,TRBJ2-2,14,TRBV19
TGTGCCAGCAGCTTTGCAGGGGGCACAGATACGCAGTATTTT,CASSFAGGTDTQYF,.,.,TRBJ2-3,14,TRBV7-2
TGTGCCAGCAGCTGGGACAGTAGCAATCAGCCCCAGCATTTT,CASSWDSSNQPQHF,TRBD1,few,TRBJ1-5,14,TRBV7-2
TGTGCCAGTAGTCAATTGGCCCTAGGCGAGCAGTACTTC,CASSQLALGEQYF,.,.,TRBJ2-7,13,TRBV19
TGTGCCAGCAGTGAACTGGGCAACTATGGCTACACCTTC,CASSELGNYGYTF,.,.,TRBJ1-2,13,TRBV25-1
TGCGCCAGCAGCCAGCGGGAGACCCAGTACTTC,CASSQRETQYF,.,.,TRBJ2-5,11,TRBV5-1
TGTGCCAGCAGCTTAGATCAGGGCACAGATACGCAGTATTTT,CASSLDQGTDTQYF,.,.,TRBJ2-3,14,TRBV7-9
TGTGCCAGCAGCTTCTTGTTCCGGGCTGGGTCCAAAAACATTCAGTACTTC,CASSFLFRAGSKNIQYF,.,few,TRBJ2-4,17,TRBV13
TGTGCCAGCAGTGACCCAACAAGACCCGCCTCCTACGAGCAGTACTTC,CASSDPTRPASYEQYF,.,.,TRBJ2-7,16,TRBV6-4
TGTGCCAGCAGTGAATTAGGGCAGGGGGCTGGGACTGAAGCTTTCTTT,CASSELGQGAGTEAFF,TRBD1,few,TRBJ1-1,16,TRBV2
TGCGCCAGCAGTGAGCGGGGACAGGGGATTGGCGGGGAGCTGTTTTTT,CASSERGQGIGGELFF,TRBD1,.,TRBJ2-2,16,TRBV10-2
TGTGCCAGCAGTTTATCCAGGACTAGCGGGAGGGGTAGGGAGCAGTTCTTC,CASSLSRTSGRGREQFF,TRBD2,.,TRBJ2-1,17,TRBV27
TGTGCCAGCAGCTTGACAGGGTTCCCTAATGAGCAGTTCTTC,CASSLTGFPNEQFF,TRBD1,once,TRBJ2-1,14,TRBV7-9
TGTGCCAGCAGCTCCAATGGGGGGACCCAGTACTTC,CASSSNGGTQYF,.,.,TRBJ2-5,12,TRBV5-4
TGTGCCAGCAGCTTGGCCGAGCGGGCGTCCTACAATGAGCAGTTCTTC,CASSLAERASYNEQFF,.,.,TRBJ2-1,16,TRBV5-4
TGTGCCATCAGTCTGACAGGGGCGGGCGAGCAGTACTTC,CAISLTGAGEQYF,TRBD1,.,TRBJ2-7,13,TRBV10-3